This T cell receptor (beta chain) is drawn from a study of PD-L1 blockade in urothelial cancer. The wider study: Patients took up atezolizumab at some point between 2013 and 2014 at 1,200 mg intravenously every 3 weeks.

The ends were cut back, 7 bases at V and 4 bases at J, with 8 bases in the middle. This CDR3 region has 11 residues. CDR1 is SGHRS, CDR2 YFSETQ, per germline. Data came from immunoSEQ multiplex PCR; TCRdb stores just in-frame clones and leaves some out. The table shows roughly 67,000 clones, with 86% occurring only once. Time point here: pretreatment peripheral blood. For each patient, 1 to 8 samples were obtained, pretreatment and on-treatment. Material: PBMCs, obtained around atezolizumab (anti-PD-L1) treatment. V and J are TRBV5-1 and TRBJ1-2; D remains unclear. This sequence originates from a man aged 55 to 70 with urothelial cancer. The CDR3 coding sequence is TGCGCCAGCGGCGGGGTCTATGGCTACACCTTC. Translating gives CASGGVYGYTF.